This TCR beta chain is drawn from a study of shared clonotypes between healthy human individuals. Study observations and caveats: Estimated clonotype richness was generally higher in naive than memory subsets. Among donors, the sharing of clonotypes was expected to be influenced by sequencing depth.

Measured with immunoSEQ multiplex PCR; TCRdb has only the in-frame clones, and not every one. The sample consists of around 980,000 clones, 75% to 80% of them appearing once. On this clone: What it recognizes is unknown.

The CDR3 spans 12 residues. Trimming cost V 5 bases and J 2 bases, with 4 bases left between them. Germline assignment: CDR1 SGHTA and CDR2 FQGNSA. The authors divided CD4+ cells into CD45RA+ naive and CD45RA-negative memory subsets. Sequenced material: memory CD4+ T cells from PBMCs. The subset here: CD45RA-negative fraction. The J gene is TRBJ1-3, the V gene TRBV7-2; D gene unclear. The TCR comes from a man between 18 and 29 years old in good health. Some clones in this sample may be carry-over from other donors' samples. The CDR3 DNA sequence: TGTGCCAGCAGCCATCCTGGAAACACCATATATTTT. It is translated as CASSHPGNTIYF.